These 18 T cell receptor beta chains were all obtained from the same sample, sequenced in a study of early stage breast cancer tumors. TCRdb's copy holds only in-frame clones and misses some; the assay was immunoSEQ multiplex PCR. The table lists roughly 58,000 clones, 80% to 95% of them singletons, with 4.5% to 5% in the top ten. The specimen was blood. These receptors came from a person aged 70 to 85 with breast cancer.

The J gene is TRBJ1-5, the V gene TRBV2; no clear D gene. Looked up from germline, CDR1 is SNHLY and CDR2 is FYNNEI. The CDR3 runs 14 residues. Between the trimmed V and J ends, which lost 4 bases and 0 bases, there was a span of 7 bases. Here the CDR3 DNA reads TGTGCCAGCAGTGGGGCAGATAGCAATCAGCCCCAGCATTTT. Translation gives CASSGADSNQPQHF. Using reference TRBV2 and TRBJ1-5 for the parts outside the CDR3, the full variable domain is EPEVTQTPSHQVTQMGQEVILRCVPISNHLYFYWYRQILGQKVEFLVSFYNNEISEKSEIFDDQFSVERPDGSNFTLKIRSTKLEDSAMYFCASSGADSNQPQHFGDGTRLSIL.

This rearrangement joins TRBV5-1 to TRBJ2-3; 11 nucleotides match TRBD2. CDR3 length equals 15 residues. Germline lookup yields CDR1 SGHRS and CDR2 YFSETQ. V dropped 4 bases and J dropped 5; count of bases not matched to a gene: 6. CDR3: CASSGSGGDGDTQYF. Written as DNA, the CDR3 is TGCGCCAGCAGCGGTAGCGGGGGGGATGGAGATACGCAGTATTTT.

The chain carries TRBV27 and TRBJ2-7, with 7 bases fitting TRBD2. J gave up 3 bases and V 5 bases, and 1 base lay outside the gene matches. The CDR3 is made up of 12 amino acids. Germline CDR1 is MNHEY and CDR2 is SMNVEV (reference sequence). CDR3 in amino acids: CASSGGVYEQYF. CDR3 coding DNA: TGTGCCAGCAGTGGGGGGGTCTACGAGCAGTACTTC.

For the CDR3, the DNA is TGTGCCGCCACCTCTAGCGGGAGTACTCCCGGGGAGCTGTTTTTT. It yields the protein CAATSSGSTPGELFF. The rearrangement links TRBV10-3 to TRBJ2-2; 10 bases align to TRBD2. CDR1 ENHRY and CDR2 SYGVKD come from the germline V gene. The V segment lost 11 bases and the J segment 6 bases; nucleotides outside the gene matches: 12. The CDR3 has 15 amino acids.

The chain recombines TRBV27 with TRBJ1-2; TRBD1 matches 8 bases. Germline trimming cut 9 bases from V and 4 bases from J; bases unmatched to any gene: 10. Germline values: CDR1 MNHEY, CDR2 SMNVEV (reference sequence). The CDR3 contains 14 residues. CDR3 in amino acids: CASSAGTGGYGYTF. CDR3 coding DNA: TGTGCCAGTAGTGCCGGGACAGGAGGCTATGGCTACACCTTC.

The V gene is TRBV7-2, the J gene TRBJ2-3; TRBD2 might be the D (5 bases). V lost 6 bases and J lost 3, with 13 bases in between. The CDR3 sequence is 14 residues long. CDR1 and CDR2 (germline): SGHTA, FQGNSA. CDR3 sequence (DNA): TGTGCCAGCAGTTTCAGTCCGGGGACAGATACGCAGTATTTT. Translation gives CASSFSPGTDTQYF.

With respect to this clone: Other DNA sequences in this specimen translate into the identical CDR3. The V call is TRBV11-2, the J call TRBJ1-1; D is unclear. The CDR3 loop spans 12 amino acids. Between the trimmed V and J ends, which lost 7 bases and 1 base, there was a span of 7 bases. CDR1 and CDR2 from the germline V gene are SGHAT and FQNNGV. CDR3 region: CASNRPNTEAFF. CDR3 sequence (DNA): TGTGCCAGCAATCGTCCGAACACTGAAGCTTTCTTT.

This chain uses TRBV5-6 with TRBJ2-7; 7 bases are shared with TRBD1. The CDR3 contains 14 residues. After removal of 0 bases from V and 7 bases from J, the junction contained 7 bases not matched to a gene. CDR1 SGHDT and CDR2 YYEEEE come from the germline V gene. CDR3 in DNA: TGTGCCAGCAGCTTGGCGAGGGGGCAGAGGGAGCAGTACTTC. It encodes CASSLARGQREQYF.

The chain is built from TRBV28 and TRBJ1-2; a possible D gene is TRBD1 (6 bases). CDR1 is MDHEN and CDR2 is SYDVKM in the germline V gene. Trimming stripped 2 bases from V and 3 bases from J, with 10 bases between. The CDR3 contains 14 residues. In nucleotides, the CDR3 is TGTGCCAGCAGTTTAGGGGGGGGCTACTATGGCTACACCTTC. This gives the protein CASSLGGGYYGYTF.

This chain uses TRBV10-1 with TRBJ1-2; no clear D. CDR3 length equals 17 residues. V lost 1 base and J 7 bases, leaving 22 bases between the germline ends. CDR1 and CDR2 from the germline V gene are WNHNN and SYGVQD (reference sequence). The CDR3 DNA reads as TGCGCCAGCAGTGAGTACCTTCGCGGTGTGATCGGTCGTGGCTACACCTTC. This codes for CASSEYLRGVIGRGYTF.

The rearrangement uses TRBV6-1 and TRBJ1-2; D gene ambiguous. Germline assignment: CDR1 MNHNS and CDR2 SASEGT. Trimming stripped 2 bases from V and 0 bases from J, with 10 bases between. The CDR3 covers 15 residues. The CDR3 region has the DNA TGTGCCAGCAGTGAACGGCGGGAAGCTAACTATGGCTACACCTTC. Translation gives CASSERREANYGYTF.

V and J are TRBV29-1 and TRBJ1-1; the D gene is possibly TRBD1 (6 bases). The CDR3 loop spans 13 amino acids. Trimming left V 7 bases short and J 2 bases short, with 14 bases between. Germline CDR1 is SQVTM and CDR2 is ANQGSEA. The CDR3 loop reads CSAGQGSNTEAFF. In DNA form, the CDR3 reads TGCAGCGCCGGTCAGGGGTCCAACACTGAAGCTTTCTTT.

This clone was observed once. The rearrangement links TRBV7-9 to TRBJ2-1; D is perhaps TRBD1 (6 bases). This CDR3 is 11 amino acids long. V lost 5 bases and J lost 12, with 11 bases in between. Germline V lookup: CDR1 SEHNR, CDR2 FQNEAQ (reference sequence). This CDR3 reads CASSQGTPQFF. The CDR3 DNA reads TGTGCCAGCAGCCAAGGGACACCGCAGTTCTTC.

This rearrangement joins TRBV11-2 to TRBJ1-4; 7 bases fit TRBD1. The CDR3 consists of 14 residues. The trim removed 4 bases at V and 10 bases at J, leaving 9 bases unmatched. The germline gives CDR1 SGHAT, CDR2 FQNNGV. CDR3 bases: TGTGCCAGCAGCTCTTCCGGGACAGCCATAAAACTGTTTTTT. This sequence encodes CASSSSGTAIKLFF.

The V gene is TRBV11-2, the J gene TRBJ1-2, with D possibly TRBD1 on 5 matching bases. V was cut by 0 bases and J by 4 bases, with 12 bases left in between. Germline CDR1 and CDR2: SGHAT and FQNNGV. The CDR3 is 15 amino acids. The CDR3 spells CASSLDRQGSYGYTF. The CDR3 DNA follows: TGTGCCAGCAGCTTAGATAGGCAGGGAAGCTATGGCTACACCTTC.

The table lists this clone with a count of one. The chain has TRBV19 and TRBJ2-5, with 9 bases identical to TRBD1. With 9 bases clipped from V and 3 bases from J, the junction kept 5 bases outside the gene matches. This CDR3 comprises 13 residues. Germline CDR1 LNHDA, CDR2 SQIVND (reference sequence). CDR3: CASNRGRKETQYF. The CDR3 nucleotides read TGTGCCAGCAACAGGGGGCGAAAAGAGACCCAGTACTTC.

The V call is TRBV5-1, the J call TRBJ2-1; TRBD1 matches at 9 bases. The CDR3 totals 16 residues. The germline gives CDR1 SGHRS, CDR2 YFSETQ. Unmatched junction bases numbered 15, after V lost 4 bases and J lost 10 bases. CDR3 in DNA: TGCGCCAGCAGCGCCTCGGGACAGGGCGTCTGGGGGGAGCAGTTCTTC. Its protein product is CASSASGQGVWGEQFF. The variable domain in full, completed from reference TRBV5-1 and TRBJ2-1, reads KAGVTQTPRYLIKTRGQQVTLSCSPISGHRSVSWYQQTPGQGLQFLFEYFSETQRNKGNFPGRFSGRQFSNSRSEMNVSTLELGDSALYLCASSASGQGVWGEQFFGPGTRLTVL.

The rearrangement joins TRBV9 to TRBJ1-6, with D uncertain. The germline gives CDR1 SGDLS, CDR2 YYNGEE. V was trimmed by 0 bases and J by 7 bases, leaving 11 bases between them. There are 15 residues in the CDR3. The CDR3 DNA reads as TGTGCCAGCAGCGTAGGCTTTCGGGAGAATTCACCCCTCCACTTT. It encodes CASSVGFRENSPLHF.